The 19 T cell receptor beta chains below all came from one sample that was sequenced in a study of shared clonotypes between healthy human individuals. Profiled with immunoSEQ multiplex PCR; TCRdb holds only in-frame clones, not every one. The sample records some 800,000 clones, about 91% being singletons. Selected positively for CCR7 and CD45RO-negative, naive CD8 cells excluded terminally differentiated effector memory CD45RA+ cells. The sample taken for sequencing was naive CD8+ T cells sorted from blood. These receptors all come from a man aged 25-45 years in good health.

This sequence joins TRBV27 and TRBJ2-4; 9 bases map to TRBD2. V lost 3 bases to trimming and J lost 7 bases; unmatched junction nucleotides: 4. In germline, CDR1 is MNHEY, CDR2 SMNVEV (reference sequence). The CDR3 runs to 14 residues. CDR3 region: CASSLWAGGNIQYF. For the CDR3, the DNA is TGTGCCAGCAGTTTGTGGGCGGGGGGGAACATTCAGTACTTC.

CDR3 protein: CASSPVGAKNIQYF. CDR3 DNA: TGTGCCAGCAGCCCCGTGGGGGCCAAAAACATTCAGTACTTC. The rearrangement joins TRBV5-6 to TRBJ2-4; unclear D gene. Trimming took off 4 bases at V and 1 base at J, with 9 bases between the two ends. This CDR3 is built from 14 residues. CDR1 and CDR2 from the germline V gene are SGHDT and YYEEEE.

This rearrangement joins TRBV9 to TRBJ2-3; 15 nucleotides match TRBD2. The junction had 4 bases not matched to a gene; V was cut back by 4 bases and J by 4 bases. Germline-derived CDR1 and CDR2 are SGDLS and YYNGEE. The CDR3 loop spans 16 amino acids. CDR3: CASSPGLAGGSDTQYF. The DNA of the CDR3 is TGTGCCAGCAGCCCCGGACTAGCGGGAGGGTCAGATACGCAGTATTTT.

This chain uses TRBV27 with TRBJ2-7; 8 bases fit TRBD1. CDR1 and CDR2 (germline): MNHEY, SMNVEV (reference sequence). V shed 4 bases and J 4 bases; nucleotides not matched to a gene: 6. The CDR3 has 14 residues. The CDR3 region is CASSSRGQGYEQYF. The CDR3 DNA reads TGTGCCAGCAGTTCCCGAGGACAGGGATACGAGCAGTACTTC.

The chain is built from TRBV27 and TRBJ2-3; 9 nucleotides match TRBD2. J lost 6 bases, V lost 6 bases, and 16 bases had no gene match. The CDR3 length is 17 residues. CDR1 and CDR2 from the germline V gene are MNHEY and SMNVEV (reference sequence). The chain's CDR3 is CASSTTDLAGESDTQYF. CDR3 nucleotide sequence: TGTGCCAGCAGCACGACGGATTTAGCGGGAGAATCCGATACGCAGTATTTT.

V usage is TRBV7-9 and J usage is TRBJ2-7; 11 positions match TRBD1. This CDR3 spans 17 amino acids. Germline lookup yields CDR1 SEHNR and CDR2 FQNEAQ (reference sequence). The ends lost 1 base at V and 6 bases at J; junction bases unmatched: 11. The CDR3 loop reads CASSLGSVGTGGFEQYF. DNA of the CDR3: TGTGCCAGCAGCTTAGGCTCCGTGGGGACAGGGGGGTTCGAGCAGTACTTC.

As concerns this clone: The sample carries other DNA sequences with the same CDR3. The chain couples TRBV27 to TRBJ2-7; 9 bases match TRBD2. This CDR3 has 12 amino acids. Trimming removed 5 bases from V and 4 bases from J; junction bases left unmatched: 0. Germline V CDR1 and CDR2: MNHEY, SMNVEV (reference sequence). CDR3: CASSSGRYEQYF. In DNA form, the CDR3 reads TGTGCCAGCAGTAGCGGGAGGTACGAGCAGTACTTC.

J is TRBJ2-2 and V is TRBV11-3, with TRBD1 identical over 9 bases. CDR1 is SGHNT and CDR2 is YENEEA in the germline V gene. The V gene end was trimmed by 5 bases and the J gene end by 6 bases; junction bases not matched to a gene: 10. CDR3 length: 16 amino acids. CDR3 DNA: TGTGCCAGCAGCCCACGGAGGACAGGGGCCCCCGGGGAGCTGTTTTTT. It encodes CASSPRRTGAPGELFF.

This clone has just a few counts. The chain joins TRBV7-9 to TRBJ2-6, with D perhaps TRBD2 (5 bases). The CDR3 is made up of 16 amino acids. Germline V gene sequence: CDR1 SEHNR, CDR2 FQNEAQ (reference sequence). With 5 bases removed from V and 2 bases from J, the gap between germline ends came to 13 bases. CDR3 region: CASSTQIGAGANVLTF. In DNA, the CDR3 is TGTGCCAGCAGCACACAGATCGGGGCTGGGGCCAACGTCCTGACTTTC.

The chain recombines TRBV7-9 with TRBJ1-1; TRBD1 is a possible D gene (6 bases). V gave up 5 bases and J gave up 1 base, with 14 bases separating them. There are 15 residues in the CDR3. Germline V gives CDR1 SEHNR, CDR2 FQNEAQ (reference sequence). CDR3 sequence (DNA): TGTGCCAGCAGCCCCAACACAGGGCCGAACACTGAAGCTTTCTTT. It yields the protein CASSPNTGPNTEAFF.

V and J are TRBV2 and TRBJ2-3; tentatively, D is TRBD1 or TRBD2 (5 bases each). This CDR3 has 16 residues. Germline lookup yields CDR1 SNHLY and CDR2 FYNNEI. The ends were cut back, 3 bases at V and 2 bases at J, with 15 bases in the middle. As DNA, the CDR3 is TGTGCCAGCAGTGACCGGGACGCCAGGAACACAGATACGCAGTATTTT. Translated, it gives CASSDRDARNTDTQYF. The variable domain in full, completed from reference TRBV2 and TRBJ2-3, reads EPEVTQTPSHQVTQMGQEVILRCVPISNHLYFYWYRQILGQKVEFLVSFYNNEISEKSEIFDDQFSVERPDGSNFTLKIRSTKLEDSAMYFCASSDRDARNTDTQYFGPGTRLTVL.

Regarding this clone: The identical CDR3 is also encoded by other nucleotide sequences in the sample. The V gene is TRBV6-6, the J gene TRBJ2-7, with D unresolved. Germline CDR1 MNHNY, CDR2 SVGAGI (reference sequence). This CDR3 comprises 12 residues. V was pared by 2 bases and J by 3 bases, with 5 bases between. The CDR3 DNA reads as TGTGCCAGCAGTTACGATGACTACGAGCAGTACTTC. Protein: CASSYDDYEQYF.

V gene TRBV6-1 combines with J gene TRBJ1-4; D not resolved. This CDR3 contains 15 residues. Trimming took 2 bases from V and 3 from J, leaving 10 bases between them. CDR1 is MNHNS and CDR2 is SASEGT in the germline V gene. In DNA, the CDR3 is TGTGCCAGCAGTGAACGGAGAAGAGCTAATGAAAAACTGTTTTTT. Amino acid sequence: CASSERRRANEKLFF.

The chain has TRBV27 and TRBJ2-7, with 9 bases aligning to TRBD1. J lost 0 bases, V lost 5 bases, and 5 bases had no gene match. Germline V CDR1 and CDR2: MNHEY, SMNVEV (reference sequence). CDR3 length equals 15 residues. The CDR3, as DNA: TGTGCCAGCAGTATTACGGGACAGGGCTCCTACGAGCAGTACTTC. Amino acids: CASSITGQGSYEQYF.

The chain couples TRBV7-9 to TRBJ2-1; 8 bases fit TRBD1. In germline, CDR1 is SEHNR, CDR2 FQNEAQ (reference sequence). This CDR3 has 16 amino acids. Unmatched junction bases numbered 11, after V lost 5 bases and J lost 5 bases. The CDR3 nucleotides are TGTGCCAGCAGCCTACCAGACAGGGGAGAGGACAATGAGCAGTTCTTC. Amino acid sequence: CASSLPDRGEDNEQFF.

The rearrangement uses TRBV9 and TRBJ1-4; no definite D call. V lost 3 bases and J 0 bases, leaving 18 bases between the germline ends. Per germline, CDR1 SGDLS and CDR2 YYNGEE. This CDR3 region has 18 residues. CDR3 in amino acids: CASSALPSGSPTNEKLFF. DNA of the CDR3: TGTGCCAGCAGCGCCCTACCCTCGGGAAGTCCAACTAATGAAAAACTGTTTTTT.

J is TRBJ1-5 and V is TRBV11-2; 8 bases match TRBD1. The J segment lost 4 bases and the V segment lost 3 bases, leaving 5 bases of the junction unmatched. This CDR3 contains 15 residues. The germline CDR1 and CDR2 sequences are SGHAT and FQNNGV. The CDR3 loop reads CASSLGQAGNQPQHF. The CDR3 bases are TGTGCCAGCAGCTTGGGACAGGCGGGGAATCAGCCCCAGCATTTT.

The chain couples TRBV5-5 to TRBJ2-3; no clear D. This CDR3 spans 15 amino acids. The germline V and J ends were trimmed by 6 bases and 0 bases, with 14 bases remaining between them. Looked up from germline, CDR1 is SGHKS and CDR2 is YYEKEE (reference sequence). The CDR3 DNA sequence: TGTGCCAGCACCCCGGGTAGAAAGAGCACAGATACGCAGTATTTT. It encodes CASTPGRKSTDTQYF.

About this clone itself: This sample includes further DNA sequences coding for the same CDR3. This chain uses TRBV7-9 with TRBJ2-5; D may be TRBD2 (5 bases). CDR1 is SEHNR and CDR2 is FQNEAQ in the germline V gene (reference sequence). The CDR3 totals 12 residues. V lost 5 bases, J lost 5 bases, and 9 bases lay in between. For the CDR3, the DNA is TGTGCCAGCAGCCTCGGGGTGGAGACCCAGTACTTC. This encodes CASSLGVETQYF.